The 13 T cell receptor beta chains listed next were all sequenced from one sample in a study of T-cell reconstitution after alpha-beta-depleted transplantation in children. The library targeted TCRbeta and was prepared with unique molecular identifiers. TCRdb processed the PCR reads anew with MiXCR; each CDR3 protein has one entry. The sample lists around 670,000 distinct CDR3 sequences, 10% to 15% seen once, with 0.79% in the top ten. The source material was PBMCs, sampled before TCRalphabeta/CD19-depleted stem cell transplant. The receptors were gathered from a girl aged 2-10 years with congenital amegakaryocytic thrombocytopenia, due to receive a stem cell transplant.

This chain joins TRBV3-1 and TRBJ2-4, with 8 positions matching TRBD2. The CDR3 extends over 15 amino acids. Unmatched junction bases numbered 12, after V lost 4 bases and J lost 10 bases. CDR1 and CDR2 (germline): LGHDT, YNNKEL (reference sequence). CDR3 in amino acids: CASSPHLAGWRIQYF. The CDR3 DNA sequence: TGTGCCAGCAGCCCCCACCTAGCGGGTTGGCGGATTCAGTACTTC. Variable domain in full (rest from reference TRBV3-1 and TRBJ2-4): DTAVSQTPKYLVTQMGNDKSIKCEQNLGHDTMYWYKQDSKKFLKIMFSYNNKELIINETVPNRFSPKSPDKAHLNLHINSLELGDSAVYFCASSPHLAGWRIQYFGAGTRLSVL.

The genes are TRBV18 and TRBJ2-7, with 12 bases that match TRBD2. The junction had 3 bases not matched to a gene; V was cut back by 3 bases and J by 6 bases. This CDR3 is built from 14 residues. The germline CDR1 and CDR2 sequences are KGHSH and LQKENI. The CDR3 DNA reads TGTGCCAGCTCACCCAGACTAGCGGGAGCCGAGCAGTACTTC. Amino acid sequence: CASSPRLAGAEQYF.

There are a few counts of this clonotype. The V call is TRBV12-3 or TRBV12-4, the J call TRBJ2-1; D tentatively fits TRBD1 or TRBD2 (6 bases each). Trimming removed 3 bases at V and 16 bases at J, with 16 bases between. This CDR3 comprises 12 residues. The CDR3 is CASSFRGDTRFF. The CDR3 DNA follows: TGTGCCAGCAGTTTTAGGGGGGACACCCGATTCTTC.

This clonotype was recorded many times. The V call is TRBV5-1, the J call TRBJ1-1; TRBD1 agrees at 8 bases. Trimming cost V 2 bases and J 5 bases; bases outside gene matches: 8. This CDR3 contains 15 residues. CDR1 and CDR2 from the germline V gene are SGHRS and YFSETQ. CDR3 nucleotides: TGCGCCAGCAGCTTTCTCGGGACAGGTCGAACTGAAGCTTTCTTT. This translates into CASSFLGTGRTEAFF.

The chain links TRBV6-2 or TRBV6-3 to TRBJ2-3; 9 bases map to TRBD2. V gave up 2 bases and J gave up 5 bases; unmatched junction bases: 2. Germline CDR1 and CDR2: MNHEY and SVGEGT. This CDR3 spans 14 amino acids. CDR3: CASSYAGGIDTQYF. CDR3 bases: TGTGCCAGCAGTTACGCGGGAGGGATAGATACGCAGTATTTT.

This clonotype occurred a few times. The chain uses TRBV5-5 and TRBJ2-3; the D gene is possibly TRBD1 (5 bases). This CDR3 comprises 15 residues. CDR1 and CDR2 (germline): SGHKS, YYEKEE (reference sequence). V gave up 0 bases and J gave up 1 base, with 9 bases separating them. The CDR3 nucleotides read TGTGCCAGCAGCTTGGTATTAGGGGGCACAGATACGCAGTATTTT. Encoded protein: CASSLVLGGTDTQYF.

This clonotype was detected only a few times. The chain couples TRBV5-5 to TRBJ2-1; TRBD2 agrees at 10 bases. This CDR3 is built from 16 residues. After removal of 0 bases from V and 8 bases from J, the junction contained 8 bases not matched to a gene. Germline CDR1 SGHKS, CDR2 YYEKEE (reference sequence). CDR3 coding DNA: TGTGCCAGCAGCTTGGCCGCTAGCGGGAGTATAGATGAGCAGTTCTTC. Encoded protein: CASSLAASGSIDEQFF.

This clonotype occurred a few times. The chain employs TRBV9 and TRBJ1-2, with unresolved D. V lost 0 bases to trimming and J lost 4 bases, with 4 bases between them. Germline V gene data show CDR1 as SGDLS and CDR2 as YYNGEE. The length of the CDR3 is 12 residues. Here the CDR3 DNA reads TGTGCCAGCAGCGTAGGCACCTATGGCTACACCTTC. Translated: CASSVGTYGYTF.

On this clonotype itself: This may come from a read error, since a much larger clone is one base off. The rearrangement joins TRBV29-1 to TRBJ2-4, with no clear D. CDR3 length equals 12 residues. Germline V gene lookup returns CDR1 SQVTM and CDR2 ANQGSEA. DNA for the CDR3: TGCTGCGTCCCGGTAGCCAAAAACATTCAGTACTTC. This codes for CCVPVAKNIQYF.

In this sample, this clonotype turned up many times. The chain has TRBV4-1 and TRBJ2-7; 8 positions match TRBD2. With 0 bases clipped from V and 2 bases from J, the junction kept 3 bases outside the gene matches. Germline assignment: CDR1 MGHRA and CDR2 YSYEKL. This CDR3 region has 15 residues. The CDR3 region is CASSQDRAGAYEQYF. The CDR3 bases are TGCGCCAGCAGCCAAGATAGAGCGGGAGCCTACGAGCAGTACTTC.

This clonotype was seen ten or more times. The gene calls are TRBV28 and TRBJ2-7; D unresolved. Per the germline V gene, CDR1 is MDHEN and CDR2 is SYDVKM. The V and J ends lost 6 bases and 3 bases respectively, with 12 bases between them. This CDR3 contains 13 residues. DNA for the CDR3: TGTGCCAGCAGCTCGAACCCGAACTACGAGCAGTACTTC. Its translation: CASSSNPNYEQYF.

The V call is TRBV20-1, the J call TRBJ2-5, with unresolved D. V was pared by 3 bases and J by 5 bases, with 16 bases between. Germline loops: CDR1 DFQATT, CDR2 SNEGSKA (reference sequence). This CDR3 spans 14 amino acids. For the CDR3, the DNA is TGCAGTGCTAGGGTCGTACTGGGGTTGGAGACCCAGTACTTC. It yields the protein CSARVVLGLETQYF.

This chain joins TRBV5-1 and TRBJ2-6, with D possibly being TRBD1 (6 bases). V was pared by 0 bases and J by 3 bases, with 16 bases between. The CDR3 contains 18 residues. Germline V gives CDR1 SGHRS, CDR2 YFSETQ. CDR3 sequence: CASSLVPRTGSGANVLTF. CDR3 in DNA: TGCGCCAGCAGCTTGGTACCCCGTACAGGGAGTGGGGCCAACGTCCTGACTTTC.